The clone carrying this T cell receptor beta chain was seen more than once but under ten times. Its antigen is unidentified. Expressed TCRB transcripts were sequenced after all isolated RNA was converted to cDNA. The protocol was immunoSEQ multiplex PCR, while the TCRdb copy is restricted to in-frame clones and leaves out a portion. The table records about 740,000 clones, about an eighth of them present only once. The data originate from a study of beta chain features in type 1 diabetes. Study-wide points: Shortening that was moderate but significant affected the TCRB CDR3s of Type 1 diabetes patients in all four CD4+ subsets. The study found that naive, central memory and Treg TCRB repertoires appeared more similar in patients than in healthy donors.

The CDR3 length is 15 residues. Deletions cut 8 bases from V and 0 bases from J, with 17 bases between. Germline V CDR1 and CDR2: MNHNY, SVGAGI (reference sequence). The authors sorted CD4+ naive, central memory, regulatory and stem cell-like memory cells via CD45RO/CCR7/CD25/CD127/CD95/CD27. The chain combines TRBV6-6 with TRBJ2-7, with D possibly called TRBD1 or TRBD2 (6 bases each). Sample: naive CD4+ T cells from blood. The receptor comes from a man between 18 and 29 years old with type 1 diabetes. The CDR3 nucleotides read TGTGCCAGCGGAGGGAGGACAGCGAGCTCCTACGAGCAGTACTTC. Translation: CASGGRTASSYEQYF.